This TCR beta chain emerged from a study of CD8 T cells in ankylosing spondylitis. Study observations and caveats: Clones linked to disease were reported to show significant enrichment in matched ankylosing spondylitis synovial fluid. Disease-linked clones displayed a CD8+ phenotype and appeared relatively rarely in peripheral blood. One TCR beta motif, made up of roughly eight highly homologous variants, appeared characteristic of ankylosing spondylitis blood.

Many counts were recorded for this clonotype. What it binds is not known. TCRdb analysed the 5' RACE reads with MiXCR anew, one entry per CDR3 protein. The sample shows 250,000 to 300,000 distinct CDR3 sequences, around 18% of them seen only once. Germline-derived CDR1 and CDR2 are DFQATT and SNEGSKA (reference sequence). The CDR3 is 16 residues long. J was trimmed by 2 bases and V by 3 bases; bases with no gene match: 12. This rearrangement joins TRBV20-1 to TRBJ2-5; TRBD2 agrees at 7 bases. The receptor was derived from a male donor with ankylosing spondylitis or in good health (not recorded which). The source material was blood, either unsorted or a sorted T cell fraction (not recorded which). DNA for the CDR3: TGCAGTGCTAGGGTCTCTTCAGGGACTATACAAGAGACCCAGTACTTC. Translated, it gives CSARVSSGTIQETQYF.